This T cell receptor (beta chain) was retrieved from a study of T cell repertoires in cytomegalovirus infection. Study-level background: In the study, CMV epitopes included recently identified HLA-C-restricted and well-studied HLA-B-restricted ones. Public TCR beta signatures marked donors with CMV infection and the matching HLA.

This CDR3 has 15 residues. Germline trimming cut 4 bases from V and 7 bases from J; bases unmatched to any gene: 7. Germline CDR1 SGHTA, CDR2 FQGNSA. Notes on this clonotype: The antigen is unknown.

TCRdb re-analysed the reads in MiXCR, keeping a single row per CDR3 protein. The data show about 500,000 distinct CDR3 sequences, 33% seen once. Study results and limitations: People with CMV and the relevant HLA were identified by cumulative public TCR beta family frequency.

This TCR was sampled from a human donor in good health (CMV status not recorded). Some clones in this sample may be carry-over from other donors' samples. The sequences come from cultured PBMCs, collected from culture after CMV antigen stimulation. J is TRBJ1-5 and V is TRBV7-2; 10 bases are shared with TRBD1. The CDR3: CASSSRDRGVQPQHF. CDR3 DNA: TGTGCCAGCAGCTCACGGGACAGGGGTGTCCAGCCCCAGCATTTT.